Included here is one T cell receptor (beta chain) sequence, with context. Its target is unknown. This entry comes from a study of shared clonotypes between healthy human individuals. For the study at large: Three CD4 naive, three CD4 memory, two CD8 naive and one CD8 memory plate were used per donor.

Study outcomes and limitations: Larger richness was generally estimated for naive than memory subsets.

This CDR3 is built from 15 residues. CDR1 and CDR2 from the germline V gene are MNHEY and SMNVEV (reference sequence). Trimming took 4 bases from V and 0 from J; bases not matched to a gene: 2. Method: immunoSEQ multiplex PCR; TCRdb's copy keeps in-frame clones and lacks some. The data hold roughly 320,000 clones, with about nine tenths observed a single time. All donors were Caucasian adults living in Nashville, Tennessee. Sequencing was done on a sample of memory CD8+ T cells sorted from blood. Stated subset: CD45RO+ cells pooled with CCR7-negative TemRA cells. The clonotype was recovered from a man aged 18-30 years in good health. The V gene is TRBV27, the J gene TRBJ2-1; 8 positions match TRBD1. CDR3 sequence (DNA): TGTGCCAGCAGTTGGGACAGGAGCTCCTACAATGAGCAGTTCTTC. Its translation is CASSWDRSSYNEQFF.